Presented here are 27 T cell receptor beta chains from one specimen sequenced in a study of blood T cell repertoires in COVID-19. TCRdb's copy holds only in-frame clones and misses some; the assay was immunoSEQ multiplex PCR. This sample carries around 190,000 clones, 70% to 90% of them seen once, and the ten largest clones take roughly a sixth. Sequenced material: peripheral blood. These receptor sequences come from a man aged 50 to 59 with COVID-19, enrolled during active disease.

The chain employs TRBV30 and TRBJ2-1, with TRBD2 matching over 8 bases. The CDR3 consists of 18 residues. The germline CDR1 and CDR2 sequences are GTSNPN and SVGIG (reference sequence). V was pared by 1 base and J by 9 bases, with 20 bases of the junction left unmatched. As DNA, the CDR3 is TGTGCCTGGAGTGGTACGCTTCGGGGGGGCCTTCCTTTAAGTGAGCAGTTCTTC. It yields the protein CAWSGTLRGGLPLSEQFF.

This chain uses TRBV6-5 with TRBJ1-4; D is uncertain. V was shortened by 0 bases and J by 8 bases, with 16 bases between the two germline ends. This CDR3 has 16 amino acids. From germline, CDR1 is MNHEY and CDR2 SVGAGI. CDR3 region: CASSYSMPPTPEKLFF. The DNA for the CDR3 is TGTGCCAGCAGTTACTCGATGCCCCCTACCCCGGAAAAACTGTTTTTT.

The V and J genes are TRBV3-1 (or the pseudogene TRBV3-2) and TRBJ2-7; D not resolved. With 0 bases removed from V and 6 bases from J, the gap between germline ends came to 12 bases. The CDR3 is 14 residues long. Germline assignment: CDR1 LGHDT and CDR2 YNNKEL (reference sequence). DNA for the CDR3: TGTGCCAGCAGCCAAGATAACTACCCGTTCGAGCAGTACTTC. The encoded protein is CASSQDNYPFEQYF.

The chain recombines TRBV5-1 with TRBJ1-2, with 10 bases matching TRBD1. Germline lookup yields CDR1 SGHRS and CDR2 YFSETQ. V gave up 1 base and J gave up 8 bases; unmatched junction bases: 8. The CDR3 consists of 15 residues. The CDR3 DNA sequence: TGCGCCAGCAGCTTGTTGGGACAGGGGACAGGCGGCTACACCTTC. It is translated as CASSLLGQGTGGYTF.

The rearrangement links TRBV7-6 to TRBJ2-3, with D unclear. This CDR3 contains 13 residues. Per the germline V gene, CDR1 is SGHVS and CDR2 is FNYEAQ. The V gene lost 1 base and the J gene lost 3 bases, with 5 bases spanning the gap. CDR3 bases: TGTGCCAGCAGCTTAGGAACTACAGATACGCAGTATTTT. Translation: CASSLGTTDTQYF.

The V and J genes are TRBV5-1 and TRBJ1-5; D perhaps matches TRBD1 (5 bases). CDR1 is SGHRS and CDR2 is YFSETQ in the germline V gene. V lost 4 bases, J lost 6 bases, and 14 bases lay in between. This CDR3 is built from 14 residues. This CDR3 reads CASSPQGNPQPQHF. The CDR3 bases are TGCGCCAGCAGCCCCCAGGGAAATCCTCAGCCCCAGCATTTT.

In its sample, this clone was seen once. The rearrangement links TRBV30 to TRBJ1-1; 11 nucleotides align to TRBD1. V lost 8 bases and J lost 9; bases outside the gene matches: 8. Germline CDR1 is GTSNPN and CDR2 is SVGIG (reference sequence). The CDR3 is 12 amino acids. CDR3 in DNA: TGTGCCGGGGATGGGACAGGGGGACAAGCTTTCTTT. Its protein product is CAGDGTGGQAFF.

The V and J genes are TRBV7-8 and TRBJ2-5, with 12 bases that match TRBD2. CDR1 is SGHVS and CDR2 is FQNEAQ in the germline V gene. The CDR3 consists of 17 residues. Trimming at V came to 0 bases and at J to 5 bases, leaving 7 bases not matched to a gene. DNA for the CDR3: TGTGCCAGCAGCTTAGCCGCTAGCGGGGGGGCCGCGGAGACCCAGTACTTC. It specifies CASSLAASGGAAETQYF.

The count of this clone is one. The V gene is TRBV11-2, the J gene TRBJ1-4; perhaps TRBD1 as D (5 bases). There are 12 residues in the CDR3. V was pared by 5 bases and J by 13 bases, with 14 bases between. Germline values: CDR1 SGHAT, CDR2 FQNNGV. CDR3: CASSPGGNGLFF. In DNA form, the CDR3 reads TGTGCCAGCAGCCCGGGGGGAAACGGACTGTTTTTT.

The rearrangement links TRBV27 to TRBJ2-1, with D possibly being TRBD2 (5 bases). CDR1 is MNHEY and CDR2 is SMNVEV in the germline V gene (reference sequence). The CDR3 sequence is 14 residues long. V lost 7 bases to trimming and J lost 1 base, with 11 bases between them. CDR3 protein: CASNEGWSYNEQFF. Here the CDR3 DNA reads TGTGCCAGCAATGAGGGTTGGTCCTACAATGAGCAGTTCTTC.

The rearrangement uses TRBV7-9 and TRBJ2-1; the match to TRBD2 covers 8 bases. The CDR3 has 19 amino acids. V lost 0 bases and J lost 2; bases outside the gene matches: 12. The germline V gene has CDR1 SEHNR and CDR2 FQNEAQ (reference sequence). Written as DNA, the CDR3 is TGTGCCAGCAGCTTAGCGCGGCCGTCAAGCGGGAGAACCTACAATGAGCAGTTCTTC. Its protein product is CASSLARPSSGRTYNEQFF.

The table lists this clone with a few counts. This rearrangement joins TRBV14 to TRBJ2-7; 8 bases match TRBD1. V lost 1 base, J lost 3 bases, and 11 bases stayed unmatched. The germline gives CDR1 SGHDN, CDR2 FVKESK. The CDR3 covers 17 residues. CDR3 in amino acids: CASSQVFRQGRNYEQYF. DNA for the CDR3: TGTGCCAGCAGCCAAGTGTTTAGACAGGGGCGCAACTACGAGCAGTACTTC.

As for this clone: Germline is not matched at one junction end, which may reflect a read error. The CDR3: CASSSDRGIAF. Written as DNA, the CDR3 is TGTGCCAGCAGCAGCGACAGGGGAATTGCCTTC. This chain links TRBV28 with TRBJ2-7; 8 positions match TRBD1. The CDR3 runs 11 residues. Germline CDR1 is MDHEN and CDR2 is SYDVKM.

V is TRBV12-2 and J is TRBJ2-1; TRBD2, the table's D call, lacks a check against the DNA. TRBV12-2 is a documented pseudogene. CDR3 length: 14 amino acids. CDR3 sequence reads: CASRVKRGANEQFF. CDR3 nucleotide sequence: TGTGCAAGTCGCGTGAAGCGGGGTGCAAATGAGCAGTTCTTC.

This rearrangement joins TRBV5-1 to TRBJ1-2, with no clear D. This CDR3 spans 16 amino acids. V lost 0 bases, J lost 8 bases, and 20 bases lay in between. In germline, CDR1 is SGHRS, CDR2 YFSETQ. The CDR3 nucleotides are TGCGCCAGCAGCTTGGCGGTTCGGGGAGCTTCTGGGGGCTACACCTTC. It codes for CASSLAVRGASGGYTF.

This chain uses TRBV5-6 with TRBJ2-5, with a tentative D call TRBD2 (5 bases). The V end was cut by 3 bases, the J end by 4 bases, with 16 bases between. The V gene's germline CDR1 is SGHDT and CDR2 YYEEEE. The CDR3 contains 15 residues. The CDR3, as DNA: TGTGCCAGCAGCTCCCTCCTCTGGGGAGTAGAGACCCAGTACTTC. Translated: CASSSLLWGVETQYF.

This clone was seen a single time. CDR3 nucleotide sequence: TGTGCCAGCAGCGCCGGACAGGGGCTGGATACGCAGTATTTT. Amino acid sequence: CASSAGQGLDTQYF. This chain connects TRBV9 to TRBJ2-3; 9 nucleotides line up with TRBD1. After removal of 3 bases from V and 6 bases from J, the junction contained 5 bases not matched to a gene. The CDR3 totals 14 residues. Germline V gene sequence: CDR1 SGDLS, CDR2 YYNGEE.

The rearrangement uses TRBV5-5 and TRBJ2-6, with TRBD2 as a possible D gene (5 bases). Germline V CDR1 and CDR2: SGHKS, YYEKEE (reference sequence). The CDR3 is 19 amino acids. V was shortened by 7 bases and J by 0 bases, with 23 bases between the two germline ends. The DNA of the CDR3 is TGTGCCAGCCGTCCGGGCAGCAGCCCCGACTACTCTGGGGCCAACGTCCTGACTTTC. The encoded protein is CASRPGSSPDYSGANVLTF.

The chain carries TRBV6-5 and TRBJ2-7, with TRBD1 identical over 9 bases. Germline assignment: CDR1 MNHEY and CDR2 SVGAGI. The CDR3 totals 15 residues. V shed 2 bases and J 4 bases; nucleotides not matched to a gene: 6. The CDR3 nucleotides read TGTGCCAGCAGTTACGGTTGGACAGGGGAGTACGAGCAGTACTTC. This translates into CASSYGWTGEYEQYF.

This chain joins TRBV29-1 and TRBJ1-2; D possibly corresponds to TRBD1 (6 bases). The CDR3 has 13 amino acids. The ends were cut back, 0 bases at V and 6 bases at J, with 11 bases in the middle. Germline V gives CDR1 SQVTM, CDR2 ANQGSEA. This chain's CDR3 is CSVEDGYRDGYTF. The DNA for the CDR3 is TGCAGCGTTGAAGATGGCTACAGGGATGGCTACACCTTC.

This clone was seen many times. The chain links TRBV4-2 to TRBJ1-2; D is ambiguous. The germline gives CDR1 LGHNA, CDR2 YNFKEQ. The V end was cut by 2 bases, the J end by 2 bases, with 9 bases between. The length of the CDR3 is 14 residues. The CDR3 region has the DNA TGTGCCAGCAGCCAATGGGGAGGGAACTATGGCTACACCTTC. Its protein is CASSQWGGNYGYTF.

This chain uses TRBV4-2 with TRBJ2-3, with D tentatively TRBD2 (7 bases). Trimming pared 0 bases from V and 4 bases from J, leaving 23 bases between. Germline CDR1 LGHNA, CDR2 YNFKEQ. The CDR3 totals 19 residues. This chain's CDR3 is CASSQDMWGAGVRADTQYF. CDR3 in DNA: TGTGCCAGCAGCCAAGATATGTGGGGGGCGGGAGTGAGGGCAGATACGCAGTATTTT.

The chain recombines TRBV2 with TRBJ2-1; a weak D match, TRBD2 (5 bases). The V gene lost 6 bases and the J gene lost 5 bases, with 14 bases spanning the gap. The CDR3 loop spans 14 amino acids. Germline loops: CDR1 SNHLY, CDR2 FYNNEI. The CDR3 coding sequence is TGTGCCAGCAGCTTGGGAGTGGCCGACAATGAGCAGTTCTTC. Translated: CASSLGVADNEQFF.

This clone was counted once. V and J are TRBV14 and TRBJ2-1, with 7 bases fitting TRBD2. The CDR3 spans 16 residues. The J segment lost 4 bases and the V segment lost 2 bases, leaving 8 bases of the junction unmatched. Germline assignment: CDR1 SGHDN and CDR2 FVKESK. CDR3 protein: CASSQLAGESYNEQFF. CDR3 in DNA: TGTGCCAGCAGCCAACTGGCGGGAGAAAGTTACAATGAGCAGTTCTTC.

V usage is TRBV6-5 and J usage is TRBJ1-6; D gene unclear. Germline V gene lookup returns CDR1 MNHEY and CDR2 SVGAGI. The CDR3 is made up of 14 amino acids. V was shortened by 6 bases and J by 6 bases, with 12 bases between the two germline ends. Written as DNA, the CDR3 is TGTGCCAGCAGGGGAGAAAGGATTAATTCACCCCTCCACTTT. This sequence encodes CASRGERINSPLHF.

The count of this clone is one. The chain couples TRBV7-2 to TRBJ2-3; D not resolved. The CDR3 contains 14 residues. Looked up from germline, CDR1 is SGHTA and CDR2 is FQGNSA. Trimming took off 2 bases at V and 5 bases at J, with 11 bases between the two ends. The CDR3 here is CASSLNSRRDTQYF. The CDR3 region has the DNA TGTGCCAGCAGCTTAAATTCTAGGCGAGATACGCAGTATTTT.

The chain carries TRBV15 and TRBJ1-2, with 7 bases aligning to TRBD1. Germline V gene data show CDR1 as LNHNV and CDR2 as YYDKDF (reference sequence). V was clipped by 1 base and J by 5 bases; unmatched bases: 1. CDR3 length equals 13 residues. The CDR3 spells CATSRGQGYGYTF. In DNA, the CDR3 is TGTGCCACCAGCAGAGGACAGGGATATGGCTACACCTTC.